One TCR beta chain is described in this entry. Antigen: not known. In germline, CDR1 is PRHDT, CDR2 FYEKMQ (reference sequence). The CDR3 covers 15 residues. The V end lost 2 bases, the J end lost 1 base, and 11 bases lay between the germline ends. This sample is part of a study of blood T cells in healthy people across ages. A sample-barcoded 5' primer and a J-beta primer mix were used in a second PCR of about 7 to 12 cycles. TCRdb processed the 5' RACE reads anew with MiXCR; each CDR3 protein has one entry. Here the sample spans about 1 million distinct CDR3 sequences, 25% being singletons. Findings of the study overall: Long-lived donors had more naive CD4+ cells and higher diversity than aged donors.

These same data were also listed under a study on T cells of mothers and their children.

Sequenced input: blood. The clonotype comes from a girl aged 2-10 years in good health. This chain uses TRBV13 with TRBJ2-5, with TRBD2 as a possible D gene (6 bases). The CDR3 bases are TGTGCCAGCAGCTTAATCGGGGGAGGCCAAGAGACCCAGTACTTC. It encodes CASSLIGGGQETQYF.